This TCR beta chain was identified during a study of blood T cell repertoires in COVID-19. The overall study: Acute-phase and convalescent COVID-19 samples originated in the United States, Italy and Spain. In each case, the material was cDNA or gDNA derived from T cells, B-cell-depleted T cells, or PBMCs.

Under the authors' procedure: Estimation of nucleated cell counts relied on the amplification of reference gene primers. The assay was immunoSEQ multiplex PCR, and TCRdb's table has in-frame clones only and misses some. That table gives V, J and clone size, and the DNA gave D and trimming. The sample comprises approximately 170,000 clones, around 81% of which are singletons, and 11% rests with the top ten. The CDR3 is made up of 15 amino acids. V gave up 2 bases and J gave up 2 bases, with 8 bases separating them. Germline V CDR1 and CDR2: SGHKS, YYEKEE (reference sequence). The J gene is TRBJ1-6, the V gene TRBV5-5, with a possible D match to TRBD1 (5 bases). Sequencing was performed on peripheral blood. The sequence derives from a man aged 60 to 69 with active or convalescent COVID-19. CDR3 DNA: TGTGCCAGCAGCTTACTGACAGCCTATAATTCACCCCTCCACTTT. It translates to CASSLLTAYNSPLHF.